This T cell receptor beta chain was sequenced during a study of T cells in Graves' hyperthyroidism and ophthalmopathy. Overall study: Peripheral blood was taken when the disease was first diagnosed, before any treatment began. Study findings and constraints: For ophthalmopathy, model prediction preceded onset by a median 6.5 months.

The source material, RNA transcripts, was used to amplify TCR beta CDR3 regions. The TCR CDR3 first-round RT-PCR relied on the HTBI primer set. MiXCR, applied by TCRdb to the multiplex PCR reads, yields one record per CDR3 protein. The profile shows approximately 640,000 distinct CDR3 sequences, 15% to 20% of them singletons. It was considered stable Graves' hyperthyroidism when ophthalmopathy did not progress within 18 months. V lost 0 bases, J lost 8 bases, and 5 bases lay in between. The germline V gene has CDR1 SGHAT and CDR2 FQNNGV. The CDR3 totals 11 residues. This clonotype was found many times. Antigen: not known.

The sample comprised blood. The genes are TRBV11-2 and TRBJ2-7; D unresolved. This TCR derives from a woman aged 25-40 years with Graves' hyperthyroidism. The chain's CDR3 is CASSLELKQYF. The CDR3 DNA is TGTGCCAGCAGCTTAGAACTCAAGCAGTACTTC.